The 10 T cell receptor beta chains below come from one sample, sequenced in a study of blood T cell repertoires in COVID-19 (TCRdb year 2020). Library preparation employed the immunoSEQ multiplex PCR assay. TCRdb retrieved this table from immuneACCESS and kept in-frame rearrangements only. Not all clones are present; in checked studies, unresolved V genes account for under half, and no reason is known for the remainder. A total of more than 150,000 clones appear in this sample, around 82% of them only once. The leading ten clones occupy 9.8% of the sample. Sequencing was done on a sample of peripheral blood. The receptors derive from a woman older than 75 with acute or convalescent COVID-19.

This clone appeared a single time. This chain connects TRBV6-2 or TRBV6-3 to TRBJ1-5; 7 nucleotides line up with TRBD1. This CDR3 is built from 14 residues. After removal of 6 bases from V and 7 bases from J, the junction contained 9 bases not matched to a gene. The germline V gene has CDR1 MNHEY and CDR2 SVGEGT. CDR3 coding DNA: TGTGCCAGCAGCCCCCGACAGGGTGGACAGCCCCAGCATTTT. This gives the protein CASSPRQGGQPQHF.

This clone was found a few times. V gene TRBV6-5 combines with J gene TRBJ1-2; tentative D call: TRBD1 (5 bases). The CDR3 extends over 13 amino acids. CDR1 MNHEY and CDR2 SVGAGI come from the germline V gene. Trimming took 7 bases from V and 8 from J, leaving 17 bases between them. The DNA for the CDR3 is TGTGCCAGCACTTGGTCCCAGGGCCGGGGCTACACCTTC. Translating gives CASTWSQGRGYTF.

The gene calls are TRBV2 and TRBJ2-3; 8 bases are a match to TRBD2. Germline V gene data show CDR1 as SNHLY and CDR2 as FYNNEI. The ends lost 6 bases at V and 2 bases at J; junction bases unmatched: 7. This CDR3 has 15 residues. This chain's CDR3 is CASRGLAGATDTQYF. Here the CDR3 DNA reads TGTGCCAGCAGGGGCCTAGCGGGCGCCACAGATACGCAGTATTTT.

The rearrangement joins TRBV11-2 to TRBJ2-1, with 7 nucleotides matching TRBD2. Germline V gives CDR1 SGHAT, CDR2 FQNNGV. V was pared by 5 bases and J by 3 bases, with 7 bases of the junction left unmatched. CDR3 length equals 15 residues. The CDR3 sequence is CASSASGGFYNEQFF. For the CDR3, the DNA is TGTGCCAGCAGCGCTAGCGGAGGGTTCTACAATGAGCAGTTCTTC. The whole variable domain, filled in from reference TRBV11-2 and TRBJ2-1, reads EAGVAQSPRYKIIEKRQSVAFWCNPISGHATLYWYQQILGQGPKLLIQFQNNGVVDDSQLPKDRFSAERLKGVDSTLKIQPAKLEDSAVYLCASSASGGFYNEQFFGPGTRLTVL.

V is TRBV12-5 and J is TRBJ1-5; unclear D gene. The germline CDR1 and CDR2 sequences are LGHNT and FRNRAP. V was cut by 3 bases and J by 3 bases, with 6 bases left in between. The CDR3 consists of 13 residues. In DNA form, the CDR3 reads TGTGCTAGTGGTTTCAATTCCAATCAGCCCCAGCATTTT. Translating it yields CASGFNSNQPQHF.

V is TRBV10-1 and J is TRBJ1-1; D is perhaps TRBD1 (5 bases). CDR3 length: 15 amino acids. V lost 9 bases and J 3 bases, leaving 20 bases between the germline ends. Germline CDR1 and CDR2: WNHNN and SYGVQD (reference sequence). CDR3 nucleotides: TGCGCCAGTTCCCGACCGGCGGGGCCCCACACTGAAGCTTTCTTT. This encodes CASSRPAGPHTEAFF.

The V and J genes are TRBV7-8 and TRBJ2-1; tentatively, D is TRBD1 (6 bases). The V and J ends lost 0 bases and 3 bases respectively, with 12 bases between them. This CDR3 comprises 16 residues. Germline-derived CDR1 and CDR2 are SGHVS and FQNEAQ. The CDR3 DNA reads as TGTGCCAGCAGCTTAGCGCAGGGGAGCGTCTACAATGAGCAGTTCTTC. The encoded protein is CASSLAQGSVYNEQFF.

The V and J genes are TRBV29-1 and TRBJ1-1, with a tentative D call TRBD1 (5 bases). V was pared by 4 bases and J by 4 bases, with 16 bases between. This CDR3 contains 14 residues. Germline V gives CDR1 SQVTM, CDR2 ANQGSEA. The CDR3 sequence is CSVGEGPVGTEAFF. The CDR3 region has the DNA TGCAGCGTTGGAGAGGGGCCCGTAGGCACTGAAGCTTTCTTT. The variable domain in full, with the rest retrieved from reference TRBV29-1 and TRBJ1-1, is SAVISQKPSRDICQRGTSLTIQCQVDSQVTMMFWYRQQPGQSLTLIATANQGSEATYESGFVIDKFPISRPNLTFSTLTVSNMSPEDSSIYLCSVGEGPVGTEAFFGQGTRLTVV.

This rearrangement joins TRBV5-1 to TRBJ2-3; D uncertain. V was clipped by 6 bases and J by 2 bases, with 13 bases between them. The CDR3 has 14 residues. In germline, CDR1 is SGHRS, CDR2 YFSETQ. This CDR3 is CASKLGRNTDTQYF. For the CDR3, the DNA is TGCGCCAGCAAGCTGGGCAGAAACACAGATACGCAGTATTTT.

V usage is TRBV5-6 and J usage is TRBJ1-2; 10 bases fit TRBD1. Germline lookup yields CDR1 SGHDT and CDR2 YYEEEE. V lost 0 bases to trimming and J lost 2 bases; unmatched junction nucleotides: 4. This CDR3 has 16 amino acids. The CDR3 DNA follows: TGTGCCAGCAGCTTGGTCGGGACAGGGGAAAACTATGGCTACACCTTC. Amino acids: CASSLVGTGENYGYTF.